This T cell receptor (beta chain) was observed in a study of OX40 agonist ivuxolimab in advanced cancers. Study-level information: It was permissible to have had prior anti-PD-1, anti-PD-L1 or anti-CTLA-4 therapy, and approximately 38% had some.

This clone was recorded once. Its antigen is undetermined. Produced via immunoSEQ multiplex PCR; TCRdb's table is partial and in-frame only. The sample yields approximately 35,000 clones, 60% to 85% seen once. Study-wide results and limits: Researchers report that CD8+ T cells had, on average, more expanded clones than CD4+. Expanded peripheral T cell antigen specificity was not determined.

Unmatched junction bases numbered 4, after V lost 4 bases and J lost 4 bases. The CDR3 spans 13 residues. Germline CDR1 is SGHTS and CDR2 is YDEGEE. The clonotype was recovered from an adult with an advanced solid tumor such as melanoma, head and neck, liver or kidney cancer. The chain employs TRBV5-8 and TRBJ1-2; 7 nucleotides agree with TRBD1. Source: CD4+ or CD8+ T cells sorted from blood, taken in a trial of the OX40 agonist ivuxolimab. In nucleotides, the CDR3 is TGTGCCAGCAGCCGCGGGACAGCCTATGGCTACACCTTC. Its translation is CASSRGTAYGYTF.